This paragraph reports one T cell receptor (beta chain). This clonotype was detected ten times or more. This clone's antigen is unknown. Base qualities are not at hand, and no much larger clone is one base apart. The sample is drawn from a study of T cells in Graves' hyperthyroidism and ophthalmopathy (dated by TCRdb to between 2018 and 2021). For context, the study as a whole: Peripheral blood was collected at initial diagnosis, before any treatment. According to the paper, TCR Vbeta CDR3 sequencing was carried out on 120 to 150 peripheral blood samples, which came from fewer than 50 ophthalmopathy, 80 or so hyperthyroidism and roughly 17 progressor patients. For training and testing, the 100 or so patients in the discovery cohort were randomly divided in a 7:3 ratio. After sampling, hyperthyroidism patients received methimazole starting at 30 mg daily, and ophthalmopathy patients received high-dose intravenous methylprednisolone. In addition, the study compared T-cell repertoires in thyroid tissue and in blood from five to seven Graves' hyperthyroidism patients. An independent validation cohort of around 19 hyperthyroidism patients and more than 15 patients who later progressed to ophthalmopathy tested prospective prediction of ophthalmopathy. A discovery cohort of approximately 100 patients, roughly 45 with Graves' ophthalmopathy and approximately 55 with stable Graves' hyperthyroidism, was used to find distinguishing TCR V-J signatures. General findings and caveats noted by the study authors: A 13 V-J signature model separated ophthalmopathy from stable hyperthyroidism, with around 88% sensitivity and around 84% specificity in cross-validation and 80%/75% in testing. Most expanded thyroid clonotypes (frequency above 0.001) were also detected in blood, suggesting blood repertoires may reflect thyroid immune responses. During validation, the model predicted progression to ophthalmopathy a median of approximately six months ahead of onset, with almost 71% sensitivity and almost 75% specificity. Sample size was not statistically predetermined, and blinding of investigators to group allocation was not performed.

The TCR beta CDR3 regions were amplified from the RNA transcripts. For the first round of RT-PCR on the TCR CDR3, the HTBI primer set was used together with the Qiagen OneStep RT-PCR kit. A second multiplex PCR round built the libraries, followed by size selection and purification. Paired-end sequencing of the libraries was performed with 100 bp reads on an Illumina HiSeq2000. In the source study's methods: SOAPnuke was used to process the raw data, throwing out any read that contained adapters or uncalled bases, had a mean Phred below 15, or lacked an exact constant-primer or identifier match. High-quality paired reads were merged with COPE v1.2.5, and unique nucleotide sequences were defined as clonotypes. Clonotypes were aligned to IMGT TRBV, TRBD and TRBJ reference segments using MiTCR v1.1. Only V-J combinations with frequency above 0.0001, covering 98% to 99.2% of repertoires, were analysed. The TCS score was defined as F50 (clonal expansion) divided by E x V (chaos), with BLOSUM62-based TCRdist calculated between CDR3 peptides within each V-J. Welch's t-statistics and random forest reduced roughly 540 V-J features to 13, which were used in a naive Bayes classifier (R e1071). In-frame beta chains were kept once TCRdb had trimmed the public reads at Q25 with fastp and called clones with MiXCR. CDR3 protein duplicates are merged, each entry listing the most common genes and DNA. TCRdb assigned the V and J calls; the authors' analysis was not used. The sample table contains some 560,000 distinct CDR3 sequences; only one count was recorded for approximately 14% of them. The leading ten clones occupy about 14% of the sample.

Stable Graves' hyperthyroidism was defined as the absence of progression to ophthalmopathy over 18 months of follow-up. Hyperthyroidism patients were aged 18 to 65 years and newly diagnosed, with disease duration of less than 2 months. Patients with uncontrolled infections, other autoimmune diseases, pregnancy or lactation were excluded. Diagnoses were based on clinical symptoms, serum thyroxine and TRAb, thyroid ultrasound and orbital computed tomography. Ficoll-Paque density gradient centrifugation was used to isolate PBMCs from approximately 10 ml of fresh peripheral blood. Total RNA was extracted using Trizol reagent, and RNA quality was assessed on an Agilent 2100 Bioanalyzer. The cysteine opens and the phenylalanine closes a CDR3 of 14 amino acids. The retained sequence is limited to the CDR3, 42 bases, with the frame set at the first base. As encoded in the germline V gene, CDR1 is SNHLY while CDR2 is FYNNEI. Germline trimming: 6 bases from V, 4 bases from J; junction bases outside gene matches: 6.

Sequencing input: blood. This sequence was found in a woman between 35 and 50 years old with Graves' hyperthyroidism. The chain is assembled from TRBV2 and TRBJ1-1, and 9 junctional nucleotides match TRBD1. The CDR3 loop reads CASSETGGSTEAFF. The DNA sequence is given as TGTGCCAGCAGCGAGACAGGGGGAAGCACTGAAGCTTTCTTT.